This TCR beta chain was obtained from a study of blood T cell repertoires in COVID-19. Study as a whole: The study drew acute and convalescent COVID-19 samples from the United States, Italy and Spain. The cDNA or gDNA used as material had been derived from T cells, B-cell-depleted T cells, or PBMCs.

Per the authors' pipeline: It was from reference gene primer amplification that nucleated cell counts were estimated. TCRdb's copy holds only in-frame clones and misses some; the assay was immunoSEQ multiplex PCR. The V and J calls and the clone size are those of that table, but D and trimming were determined from the DNA. The sample has just under 300,000 clones, more than 85% seen once. This receptor was taken from a man between 70 and 80 years old with acute or convalescent COVID-19. Sequencing was carried out using peripheral blood.

CDR3 loop: CASSPPGGRRLNEQFF. As DNA, the CDR3 is TGTGCCAGCAGTCCCCCCGGCGGGAGGAGGTTGAATGAGCAGTTCTTC. V is TRBV6-2 or TRBV6-3 and J is TRBJ2-1, with 8 bases that match TRBD2. Unmatched junction bases numbered 13, after V lost 5 bases and J lost 7 bases. The CDR3 contains 16 residues. Germline V CDR1 and CDR2: MNHEY, SVGEGT.